This TCR beta chain was documented in a study of radiation and T cells in renal cell carcinoma. Study-wide results and limits: Top tumor clonotypes rose in blood 2 weeks post-radiation, then contracted.

The CDR3 is 13 residues long. Germline lookup yields CDR1 SGHDN and CDR2 FVKESK. Trimming cost V 3 bases and J 4 bases, with 9 bases left between them. Generated by immunoSEQ multiplex PCR, the TCRdb table keeps only in-frame clones and is missing some. Counted here are under 20,000 clones, just over 60% occurring once; the ten biggest clones make up approximately 13%. Noted treatment: 15 Gy SBRT to primary tumor, nephrectomy 4 weeks later. Nephrectomy followed 15 Gy stereotactic body radiation by 4 weeks. This clone was seen a handful of times. Its antigen is currently unknown. The V gene is TRBV14, the J gene TRBJ1-1; D uncertain. This clonotype originated in a woman aged 70-85 years with renal cell carcinoma. The sequences come from tumor tissue, collected from a patient whose treatment included radiotherapy and nephrectomy. This chain's CDR3 is CASSQSSRTEAFF. The DNA of the CDR3 is TGTGCCAGCAGCCAGTCCTCCCGCACTGAAGCTTTCTTT.